The 24 T cell receptor beta chains in this list originate from one sample, sequenced in a study of breast tumors, draining lymph nodes, adjacent tissues. From the multiplex PCR reads, TCRdb called clonotypes with MiXCR, one entry per CDR3 protein. The sample includes some 19,000 distinct CDR3 sequences, approximately 49% seen only once; the top ten take 7.5% to 9.5%. The sample was breast tumor tissue. The receptors derive from a female donor with breast cancer. Some clones in this sample may be carry-over from other donors' samples.

This clonotype showed up many times. The rearrangement links TRBV3-1 to TRBJ2-7, with 10 positions matching TRBD2. The CDR3 sequence is 14 residues long. In germline, CDR1 is LGHDT, CDR2 YNNKEL (reference sequence). With V trimmed by 2 bases and J by 3 bases, 1 base remained unmatched. The CDR3: CASSQRTSGYEQYF. The CDR3 DNA sequence: TGTGCCAGCAGCCAAAGGACTAGCGGCTACGAGCAGTACTTC.

In its sample, this clonotype was seen a few times. This chain links TRBV7-8 with TRBJ1-1; D not certain. Trimming left V 5 bases short and J 4 bases short, with 14 bases between. The germline gives CDR1 SGHVS, CDR2 FQNEAQ. The CDR3 is made up of 14 amino acids. This CDR3 reads CASSPEPPGTEAFF. The CDR3, as DNA: TGTGCCAGCAGCCCCGAACCCCCGGGCACTGAAGCTTTCTTT.

Notes on this clonotype: Given a much more abundant clone one base away, this may be a read error. The chain is built from TRBV6-5 and TRBJ2-3; TRBD1 agrees at 7 bases. The CDR3 is 14 residues long. CDR1 is MNHEY and CDR2 is SVGAGI in the germline V gene. The J segment lost 6 bases and the V segment lost 5 bases, leaving 8 bases of the junction unmatched. The CDR3 DNA is TGTGCCAGCAGTCCAATGACAGGGCCGGATACGCAGTATTTT. Protein: CASSPMTGPDTQYF.

There are many counts of this clonotype. A much more abundant neighbour one base away suggests this may be a read error. This chain uses TRBV20-1 with TRBJ2-5; 8 nucleotides match TRBD2. V was clipped by 0 bases and J by 5 bases; unmatched bases: 11. Germline V lookup: CDR1 DFQATT, CDR2 SNEGSKA (reference sequence). The CDR3 extends over 16 amino acids. The CDR3 bases are TGCAGTGCTAGAGATCTAAGGACTAGCCCTGGGGAGACCCAGTACTTC. Protein: CSARDLRTSPGETQYF.

This clonotype is medium-sized by share. The V and J genes are TRBV6-5 and TRBJ2-7; 9 bases map to TRBD2. The CDR3 contains 14 residues. The germline gives CDR1 MNHEY, CDR2 SVGAGI. The trim removed 2 bases at V and 3 bases at J, leaving 2 bases unmatched. CDR3 loop: CASSYQTSGYEQYF. CDR3 in DNA: TGTGCCAGCAGTTACCAGACTAGCGGCTACGAGCAGTACTTC.

Written as DNA, the CDR3 is TGTGCCAGCAGCTTCGGGGGTAGCGGAAATCAGCCCCAGCATTTT. Its translation is CASSFGGSGNQPQHF. V and J are TRBV5-6 and TRBJ1-5, with a possible D match to TRBD1 (5 bases). The V and J ends lost 2 bases and 4 bases respectively, with 13 bases between them. The CDR3 runs 15 residues. In germline, CDR1 is SGHDT, CDR2 YYEEEE.

The chain combines TRBV29-1 with TRBJ1-2; no clear D gene. The CDR3 spans 13 residues. The germline gives CDR1 SQVTM, CDR2 ANQGSEA. Trimming removed 4 bases at V and 1 base at J, with 10 bases between. CDR3 amino acids: CSVVSASNYGYTF. The CDR3 bases are TGCAGCGTTGTTAGTGCCAGTAACTATGGCTACACCTTC. The variable domain in full, completed from reference TRBV29-1 and TRBJ1-2, reads SAVISQKPSRDICQRGTSLTIQCQVDSQVTMMFWYRQQPGQSLTLIATANQGSEATYESGFVIDKFPISRPNLTFSTLTVSNMSPEDSSIYLCSVVSASNYGYTFGSGTRLTVV.

This clonotype is labeled as medium-sized. This chain joins TRBV5-5 and TRBJ1-6; D is uncertain. Looked up from germline, CDR1 is SGHKS and CDR2 is YYEKEE (reference sequence). V was shortened by 2 bases and J by 5 bases, with 11 bases between the two germline ends. CDR3 length: 15 amino acids. Written as DNA, the CDR3 is TGTGCCAGCAGCTTTAACAGAGCTAATAATTCACCCCTCCACTTT. Translation: CASSFNRANNSPLHF.

This chain uses TRBV5-1 with TRBJ2-2; 8 nucleotides match TRBD1. J lost 4 bases, V lost 3 bases, and 2 bases had no gene match. This CDR3 comprises 14 residues. Germline-derived CDR1 and CDR2 are SGHRS and YFSETQ. The DNA for the CDR3 is TGCGCCAGCAGCTCGACAGGGGTCACCGGGGAGCTGTTTTTT. Residues: CASSSTGVTGELFF. Full variable domain (missing parts from reference TRBV5-1 and TRBJ2-2): KAGVTQTPRYLIKTRGQQVTLSCSPISGHRSVSWYQQTPGQGLQFLFEYFSETQRNKGNFPGRFSGRQFSNSRSEMNVSTLELGDSALYLCASSSTGVTGELFFGEGSRLTVL.

This sequence joins TRBV6-6 and TRBJ2-3; 10 bases are a match to TRBD2. CDR3 length equals 16 residues. V lost 6 bases, J lost 0 bases, and 6 bases stayed unmatched. Germline values: CDR1 MNHNY, CDR2 SVGAGI (reference sequence). The CDR3 nucleotides are TGTGCCAGCAGCGGACTAGCGGCTCCGAGCACAGATACGCAGTATTTT. Its protein product is CASSGLAAPSTDTQYF.

Comments on this clonotype: This may come from a read error, since a much larger clone is one base off. J is TRBJ2-7 and V is TRBV6-6, with TRBD1 matching 7 bases. CDR3 length: 13 residues. CDR1 and CDR2 (germline): MNHNY, SVGAGI (reference sequence). CDR3 protein: CASRPGGSYGQYF. In DNA, the CDR3 is TGTGCCAGCAGGCCAGGGGGATCCTACGGGCAGTACTTC.

This clonotype has at least ten counts. The chain employs TRBV29-1 and TRBJ2-6; possible D gene TRBD1, 6 bases. Germline V gene data show CDR1 as SQVTM and CDR2 as ANQGSEA. This CDR3 has 13 amino acids. Deletions cut 6 bases from V and 2 bases from J, with 8 bases between. The CDR3 protein is CSVSGAGANVLTF. Written as DNA, the CDR3 is TGCAGCGTCTCAGGGGCTGGGGCCAACGTCCTGACTTTC.

The CDR3 sequence: CSAEGLAGGSLETQYF. For the CDR3, the DNA is TGCAGTGCGGAAGGACTAGCGGGAGGGAGCTTAGAGACCCAGTACTTC. This chain links TRBV20-1 with TRBJ2-5; TRBD2 matches 15 bases. Germline V lookup: CDR1 DFQATT, CDR2 SNEGSKA (reference sequence). With 6 bases clipped from V and 4 bases from J, the junction kept 9 bases outside the gene matches. The CDR3 has 16 residues.

Comment on this clonotype: A read error may produce the germline difference seen at one junction end. The gene calls are TRBV11-3 and TRBJ2-7; D remains ambiguous. Germline loops: CDR1 SGHNT, CDR2 YENEEA. The CDR3 runs 14 residues. The CDR3 nucleotides are TGTGCCTGCAGCTTAGTCTCTACGTCCTACGAGCGGTACTTC. The encoded protein is CACSLVSTSYERYF.

This clonotype occurred once. The chain links TRBV29-1 to TRBJ2-7; D unclear. Trimming removed 1 base from V and 2 bases from J, with 15 bases in between. Germline CDR1 reads SQVTM; CDR2 reads ANQGSEA. The CDR3 sequence is 15 residues long. This CDR3 is CSVEGRHGLPYEQYF. The CDR3 DNA sequence: TGCAGCGTTGAAGGGCGGCATGGCCTACCCTACGAGCAGTACTTC.

The genes are TRBV20-1 and TRBJ2-5; 11 positions match TRBD2. The CDR3 is 14 amino acids. The J segment lost 1 base and the V segment lost 6 bases, leaving 4 bases of the junction unmatched. CDR1 is DFQATT, CDR2 SNEGSKA, per germline (reference sequence). The CDR3 spells CSALGLAGQETQYF. CDR3 coding DNA: TGCAGTGCCCTTGGACTAGCGGGCCAAGAGACCCAGTACTTC.

V is TRBV5-5 and J is TRBJ2-7; 12 nucleotides match TRBD2. The CDR3 loop spans 14 amino acids. With 4 bases clipped from V and 6 bases from J, the junction kept 5 bases outside the gene matches. In germline, CDR1 is SGHKS, CDR2 YYEKEE (reference sequence). CDR3 in DNA: TGTGCCAGCAGCGAGCTAGCGGGAGGGCCCGAGCAGTACTTC. Encoded protein: CASSELAGGPEQYF.

This clonotype has a count of ten or more. This chain uses TRBV18 with TRBJ2-2, with D unresolved. This CDR3 has 14 residues. The V and J ends lost 3 bases and 5 bases respectively, with 10 bases between them. CDR1 and CDR2 (germline): KGHSH, LQKENI. The CDR3 loop reads CASSPDEWTGELFF. The CDR3 DNA follows: TGTGCCAGCTCACCCGATGAGTGGACCGGGGAGCTGTTTTTT. Based on the CDR3 plus reference TRBV18 and TRBJ2-2, the full variable domain is NAGVMQNPRHLVRRRGQEARLRCSPMKGHSHVYWYRQLPEEGLKFMVYLQKENIIDESGMPKERFSAEFPKEGPSILRIQQVVRGDSAAYFCASSPDEWTGELFFGEGSRLTVL.

This clonotype was recorded at least ten times. J is TRBJ2-2 and V is TRBV10-3; 10 positions match TRBD2. CDR3 length: 17 amino acids. In germline, CDR1 is ENHRY, CDR2 SYGVKD. Unmatched junction bases numbered 11, after V lost 8 bases and J lost 2 bases. CDR3 residues: CAILGASGSRNTGELFF. In nucleotides, the CDR3 is TGTGCCATCCTGGGGGCTAGCGGGAGTCGAAACACCGGGGAGCTGTTTTTT.

This chain connects TRBV25-1 to TRBJ2-2; tentative D call: TRBD1 (5 bases). This CDR3 has 13 residues. Trimming left V 7 bases short and J 3 bases short, with 9 bases between. Germline CDR1 and CDR2: MGHDK and SYGVNS. The CDR3 nucleotides read TGTGCCAGCAAGGACATCTACACCGGGGAGCTGTTTTTT. It specifies CASKDIYTGELFF.

As concerns this clonotype: It is likely a read error, because the conserved phenylalanine at the end of the CDR3 is missing. J is TRBJ2-5 and V is TRBV29-1, with TRBD2 matching 8 bases. The CDR3 has 14 amino acids. Germline V lookup: CDR1 SQVTM, CDR2 ANQGSEA. V was clipped by 3 bases and J by 4 bases; unmatched bases: 7. In DNA form, the CDR3 reads TGCAGCGTTGAGGCCAGCGGGAGTAGAGAGACCCAGTACTCC. It is translated as CSVEASGSRETQYS.

This clonotype has a count of ten or more. The chain joins TRBV11-2 to TRBJ2-3, with unresolved D. The length of the CDR3 is 14 residues. The germline V gene has CDR1 SGHAT and CDR2 FQNNGV. V was cut by 1 base and J by 2 bases, with 7 bases left in between. Written as DNA, the CDR3 is TGTGCCAGCAGCTTAGGGACGCACACAGATACGCAGTATTTT. As protein: CASSLGTHTDTQYF.

The CDR3 nucleotides are TGTGCCAGCAGCATCAGACTAGCGGGAGGACAGAACACCGGGGAGCTGTTTTTT. Amino acid sequence: CASSIRLAGGQNTGELFF. The V gene is TRBV7-9, the J gene TRBJ2-2; 13 nucleotides line up with TRBD2. V shed 5 bases, J shed 1 base, and the junction held 7 bases outside the gene matches. The length of the CDR3 is 18 residues. CDR1 SEHNR and CDR2 FQNEAQ come from the germline V gene (reference sequence).

J is TRBJ2-3 and V is TRBV7-9; 10 positions match TRBD2. The CDR3 covers 13 residues. Germline assignment: CDR1 SEHNR and CDR2 FQNEAQ (reference sequence). V lost 7 bases to trimming and J lost 6 bases; unmatched junction nucleotides: 4. This CDR3 reads CASILTSGDTQYF. The CDR3 region has the DNA TGTGCCAGCATCCTGACTAGCGGGGATACGCAGTATTTT.